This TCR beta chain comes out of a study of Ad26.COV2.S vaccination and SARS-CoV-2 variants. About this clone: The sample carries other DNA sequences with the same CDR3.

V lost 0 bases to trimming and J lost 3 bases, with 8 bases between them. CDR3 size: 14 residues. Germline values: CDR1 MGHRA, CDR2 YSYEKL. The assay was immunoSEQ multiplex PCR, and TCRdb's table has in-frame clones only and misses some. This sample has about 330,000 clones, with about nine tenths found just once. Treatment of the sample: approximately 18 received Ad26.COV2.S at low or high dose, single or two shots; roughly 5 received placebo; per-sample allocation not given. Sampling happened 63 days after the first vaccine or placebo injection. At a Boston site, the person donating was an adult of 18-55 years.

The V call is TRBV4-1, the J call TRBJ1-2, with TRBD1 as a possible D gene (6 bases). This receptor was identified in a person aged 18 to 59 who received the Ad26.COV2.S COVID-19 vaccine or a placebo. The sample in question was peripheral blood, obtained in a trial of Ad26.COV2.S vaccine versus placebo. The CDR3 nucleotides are TGCGCCAGCAGCCAAGATTCAGGGGACTATGGCTACACCTTC. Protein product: CASSQDSGDYGYTF.